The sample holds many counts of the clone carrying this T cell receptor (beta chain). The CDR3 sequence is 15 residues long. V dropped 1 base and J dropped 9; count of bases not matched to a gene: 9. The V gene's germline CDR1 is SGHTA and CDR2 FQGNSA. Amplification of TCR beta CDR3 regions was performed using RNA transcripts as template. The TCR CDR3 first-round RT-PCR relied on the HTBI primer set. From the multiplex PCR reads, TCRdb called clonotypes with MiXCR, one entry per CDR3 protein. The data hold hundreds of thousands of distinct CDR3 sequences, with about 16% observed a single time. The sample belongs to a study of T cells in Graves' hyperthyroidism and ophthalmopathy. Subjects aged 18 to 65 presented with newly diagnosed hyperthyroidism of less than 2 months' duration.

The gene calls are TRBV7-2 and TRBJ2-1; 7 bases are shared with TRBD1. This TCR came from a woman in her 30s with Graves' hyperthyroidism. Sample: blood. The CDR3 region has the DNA TGTGCCAGCAGCTTAGGGCTAGAAGCAGGGGGTGAGCAGTTCTTC. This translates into CASSLGLEAGGEQFF.